The clone carrying this T cell receptor beta chain is judged medium-sized. Its antigen is currently unknown. This specimen belongs to a study of human T cells and chemical hapten exposure. Study observations and caveats: No alteration of TCRs above 1 in 1000 frequency was seen with DPC sensitization.

Germline assignment: CDR1 DFQATT and CDR2 SNEGSKA (reference sequence). The junction had 9 bases not matched to a gene; V was cut back by 7 bases and J by 2 bases. The CDR3 is made up of 14 amino acids. The time point denotes: patch test 1, 2 weeks after DPC sensitization. The treatment is: therapeutic diphenylcyclopropenone sensitization with weekly scalp DPC. TCRdb re-called the RACE reads with MiXCR, one entry per CDR3 protein. The table shows over 45,000 distinct CDR3 sequences, with about a tenth occurring only once. Sequenced material: whole blood, taken in connection with sensitization to the hapten diphenylcyclopropenone (DPC). The TCR comes from a middle-aged woman with alopecia areata. Some clones in this sample may be carry-over from other donors' samples. The rearrangement links TRBV20-1 to TRBJ2-3; 7 positions agree with TRBD1. The CDR3 sequence is CSVKGAPDTDTQYF. DNA for the CDR3: TGCAGTGTTAAGGGGGCGCCGGACACAGATACGCAGTATTTT.